This is a list of T cell receptor beta chains from one sample in a study of T cell responses to AZD1222 COVID-19 vaccine. Data came from immunoSEQ multiplex PCR; TCRdb stores just in-frame clones and leaves some out. Among some 200,000 clones listed, about nine tenths were seen once. Here the sequenced sample was peripheral blood, taken 28 days after the second AZD1222 dose. The receptors originated from an adult who received the AZD1222 COVID-19 vaccine. The CDR3 runs from the conserved cysteine through the conserved F or W. Each record gives: clone size, J gene, D gene, V gene, CDR3 protein, CDR3 DNA. The D gene is left open where the match is weak. For some rows the clone size is stated as once, few or many, or as a class when expanded; others skip it.

once	TRBJ2-5	TRBD1	TRBV6-5	CASSRQGVLEETQYF	TGTGCCAGCAGTCGACAGGGGGTGTTAGAAGAGACCCAGTACTTC
once	TRBJ2-5	-	TRBV15	CATSRDLSGRGETQYF	TGTGCCACCAGCAGAGATCTTTCCGGGAGAGGTGAGACCCAGTACTTC
-	TRBJ2-5	-	TRBV28	CASSLSRRRETQYF	TGTGCCAGCAGTTTATCTCGACGGCGAGAGACCCAGTACTTC
-	TRBJ1-2	TRBD1	TRBV19	CATGTGVRGYTF	TGTGCCACCGGGACAGGGGTACGAGGCTACACCTTC
-	TRBJ1-2	TRBD1	TRBV6-6	CASSSEDRDGYTF	TGTGCCAGCAGTTCCGAAGACAGGGATGGCTACACCTTC
-	TRBJ2-4	TRBD1	TRBV5-1	CASSPGQGRAKNIQYF	TGCGCCAGCAGCCCGGGACAGGGCCGTGCCAAAAACATTCAGTACTTC
-	TRBJ2-2	-	TRBV2	CASRGPPGGELFF	TGTGCCTCGCGGGGCCCGCCAGGAGGGGAGCTGTTTTTT
-	TRBJ2-5	-	TRBV7-8	CASSFVSPSGETQYF	TGTGCCAGCAGCTTCGTCAGCCCGAGCGGAGAGACCCAGTACTTC
once	TRBJ2-1	-	TRBV29-1	CSVTGVLIYNEQFF	TGCAGCGTTACCGGGGTTCTGATTTACAATGAGCAGTTCTTC
-	TRBJ2-2	TRBD2	TRBV3-1/TRBV3-2	CASSQTLAGGPVTGELFF	TGTGCCAGCAGCCAGACCCTAGCGGGAGGGCCGGTCACCGGGGAGCTGTTTTTT
-	TRBJ2-1	TRBD2	TRBV5-1	CASKPRGGLAGGPYNEQFF	TGCGCCAGCAAGCCGCGCGGGGGACTAGCGGGAGGGCCTTATAATGAGCAGTTCTTC
-	TRBJ2-7	-	TRBV10-2	CASRVGSTYEQYF	TGCGCCAGCAGGGTGGGGTCAACCTACGAGCAGTACTTC
-	TRBJ2-7	TRBD1	TRBV6-5	CASTDFRGKAYF	TGTGCCAGCACCGACTTCAGGGGGAAGGCGTACTTC
few	TRBJ1-6	TRBD1	TRBV5-4	CASSSRTGGGNSPLHF	TGTGCCAGCAGCTCTAGGACAGGGGGCGGGAATTCACCCCTCCACTTT
once	TRBJ1-2	-	TRBV24-1	CATSEGSNYGYTF	TGTGCCACCAGTGAAGGCAGTAACTATGGCTACACCTTC
-	TRBJ1-1	TRBD1	TRBV10-2	CASTSQGAETEAFF	TGCGCCAGCACTTCACAGGGGGCAGAAACTGAAGCTTTCTTT